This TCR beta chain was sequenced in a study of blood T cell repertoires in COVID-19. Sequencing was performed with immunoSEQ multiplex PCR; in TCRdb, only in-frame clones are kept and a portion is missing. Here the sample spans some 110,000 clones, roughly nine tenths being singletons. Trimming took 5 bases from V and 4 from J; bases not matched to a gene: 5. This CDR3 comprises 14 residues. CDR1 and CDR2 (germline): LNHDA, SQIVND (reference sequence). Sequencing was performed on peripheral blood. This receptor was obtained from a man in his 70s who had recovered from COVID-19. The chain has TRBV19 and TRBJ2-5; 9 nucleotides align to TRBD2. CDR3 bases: TGTGCCAGTAGTTCGGCGGGGGGGCGAGAGACCCAGTACTTC. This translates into CASSSAGGRETQYF.